The 17 T cell receptor beta chains given below trace back to one sample, sequenced in a study of blood T cells in healthy people across ages. A J-beta primer mix and a sample-barcoded 5' primer were used in a second PCR of roughly 7 to 12 cycles. TCRdb analysed the 5' RACE reads with MiXCR anew, one entry per CDR3 protein. The sample holds roughly 800,000 distinct CDR3 sequences, 40% to 65% seen once. The sample comprised blood. These receptor sequences come from a man older than 75 in good health.

This chain connects TRBV20-1 to TRBJ2-3, with D possibly being TRBD1 (6 bases). V gave up 7 bases and J gave up 3 bases, with 11 bases separating them. Per germline, CDR1 DFQATT and CDR2 SNEGSKA (reference sequence). CDR3 length: 12 residues. CDR3 nucleotides: TGCAGTGAAGACCAGGGGACAGATACGCAGTATTTT. This translates into CSEDQGTDTQYF.

This sequence joins TRBV9 and TRBJ1-4; TRBD1 matches at 10 bases. Germline CDR1 reads SGDLS; CDR2 reads YYNGEE. The CDR3 contains 15 residues. The trim removed 4 bases at V and 6 bases at J, leaving 6 bases unmatched. Here the CDR3 DNA reads TGTGCCAGCAGCCCTCGGACAGGGGGTTATGAAAAACTGTTTTTT. This translates into CASSPRTGGYEKLFF.

In its sample, this clonotype was seen once. The V call is TRBV20-1, the J call TRBJ2-7, with D unclear. V was pared by 6 bases and J by 0 bases, with 18 bases between. Germline V gives CDR1 DFQATT, CDR2 SNEGSKA (reference sequence). This CDR3 spans 15 amino acids. This CDR3 reads CSATPSAESSYEQYF. The CDR3 nucleotides read TGCAGTGCCACCCCCAGTGCGGAGAGCTCCTACGAGCAGTACTTC.

This chain connects TRBV19 to TRBJ2-7; 8 positions agree with TRBD2. The CDR3 has 14 residues. V shed 4 bases and J 6 bases; nucleotides not matched to a gene: 8. CDR1 is LNHDA and CDR2 is SQIVND in the germline V gene (reference sequence). This CDR3 reads CASSTGLEVAEQYF. In DNA, the CDR3 is TGTGCCAGTAGTACGGGACTAGAGGTGGCCGAGCAGTACTTC.

Only a few counts were recorded for this clonotype. This chain connects TRBV4-2 to TRBJ2-3; TRBD2 aligns across 9 bases. The J segment lost 6 bases and the V segment lost 1 base, leaving 11 bases of the junction unmatched. The CDR3 length is 17 residues. Germline-derived CDR1 and CDR2 are LGHNA and YNFKEQ. CDR3 coding DNA: TGTGCCAGCAGCCAAGGGACAATAGCGGGAGTGATGGATACGCAGTATTTT. Residues: CASSQGTIAGVMDTQYF.

The table lists this clonotype with many counts. The V and J genes are TRBV9 and TRBJ2-1; 9 bases are shared with TRBD2. The CDR3 loop spans 14 amino acids. J gave up 8 bases and V 4 bases, and 7 bases lay outside the gene matches. Germline V lookup: CDR1 SGDLS, CDR2 YYNGEE. The CDR3 DNA sequence: TGTGCCAGCAGCCCGGGCGGGAGGGCCGATGAGCAGTTCTTC. It yields the protein CASSPGGRADEQFF.

The genes are TRBV6-1 and TRBJ1-2, with 9 positions matching TRBD1. Germline CDR1 and CDR2: MNHNS and SASEGT. V dropped 6 bases and J dropped 2; count of bases not matched to a gene: 4. CDR3 length: 14 amino acids. The DNA for the CDR3 is TGTGCCAGCAGAACAGGGGGCCCAAACTATGGCTACACCTTC. This translates into CASRTGGPNYGYTF.

This clonotype showed up just a few times. V usage is TRBV12-3 or TRBV12-4 and J usage is TRBJ2-5; D may correspond to TRBD1 or TRBD2 (5 bases each). The CDR3 contains 17 residues. Trimming removed 5 bases at V and 1 base at J, with 20 bases between. In DNA form, the CDR3 reads TGTGCCAGCAGTCCCCGCCGGGGCAGAGGGGCCCAAGAGACCCAGTACTTC. Translated: CASSPRRGRGAQETQYF.

This clonotype was seen many times. This chain links TRBV10-3 with TRBJ2-7; 9 bases line up with TRBD1. There are 14 residues in the CDR3. Germline loops: CDR1 ENHRY, CDR2 SYGVKD. J was trimmed by 4 bases and V by 4 bases; bases with no gene match: 5. The CDR3 region is CAISGDREVYEQYF. The CDR3, as DNA: TGTGCCATCAGTGGGGACAGGGAAGTATACGAGCAGTACTTC.

The V gene is TRBV7-2, the J gene TRBJ2-3; D may be TRBD1 or TRBD2 (6 bases each). This CDR3 region has 15 residues. The germline V and J ends were trimmed by 4 bases and 6 bases, with 17 bases remaining between them. Germline V gene data show CDR1 as SGHTA and CDR2 as FQGNSA. Here the CDR3 reads CASSSWDNRGDTQYF. The CDR3 DNA is TGTGCCAGCAGCTCCTGGGACAACCGGGGGGATACGCAGTATTTT.

This clonotype was counted only a few times. J is TRBJ2-5 and V is TRBV5-5, with no clear D. V was clipped by 4 bases and J by 5 bases, with 12 bases between them. CDR1 is SGHKS, CDR2 YYEKEE, per germline (reference sequence). CDR3 length: 13 amino acids. For the CDR3, the DNA is TGTGCCAGCAGCCCACGACTCAGGGAGACCCAGTACTTC. Translated: CASSPRLRETQYF.

The V call is TRBV2, the J call TRBJ2-7, with D possibly TRBD1 on 5 matching bases. Trimming removed 5 bases from V and 3 bases from J, with 11 bases in between. The CDR3 is 13 amino acids. Germline assignment: CDR1 SNHLY and CDR2 FYNNEI. The CDR3 DNA sequence: TGTGCCAGCAGTACGGACATATTCTACGAGCAGTACTTC. Translated: CASSTDIFYEQYF.

CDR3 in amino acids: CASTLSVGTEAFF. The CDR3 nucleotides read TGTGCCAGCACCCTATCCGTGGGGACTGAAGCTTTCTTT. V gene TRBV11-2 combines with J gene TRBJ1-1; unclear D gene. From germline, CDR1 is SGHAT and CDR2 FQNNGV. This CDR3 spans 13 amino acids. Trimming shortened V by 7 bases and J by 5 bases, and 14 bases separated the two germline ends. Looking up the rest from reference TRBV11-2 and TRBJ1-1 gives the full variable domain: EAGVAQSPRYKIIEKRQSVAFWCNPISGHATLYWYQQILGQGPKLLIQFQNNGVVDDSQLPKDRFSAERLKGVDSTLKIQPAKLEDSAVYLCASTLSVGTEAFFGQGTRLTVV.

The genes are TRBV12-5 and TRBJ2-1; 11 nucleotides match TRBD1. Germline lookup yields CDR1 LGHNT and CDR2 FRNRAP. V was pared by 6 bases and J by 8 bases, with 9 bases of the junction left unmatched. The CDR3 has 15 residues. CDR3 nucleotide sequence: TGTGCTAGTGGCCCCGGACAGGGGGCGTTCGATGAGCAGTTCTTC. Translating it yields CASGPGQGAFDEQFF.

This clonotype has only a few counts. The rearrangement links TRBV12-3 or TRBV12-4 to TRBJ2-7; D possibly corresponds to TRBD1 (5 bases). Between the trimmed V and J ends, which lost 5 bases and 0 bases, there was a span of 11 bases. This CDR3 has 14 amino acids. This CDR3 reads CASSARAFSYEQYF. Written as DNA, the CDR3 is TGTGCCAGCAGTGCCAGGGCTTTCTCCTACGAGCAGTACTTC.

The chain carries TRBV9 and TRBJ2-5; 8 nucleotides match TRBD1. Germline assignment: CDR1 SGDLS and CDR2 YYNGEE. The CDR3 extends over 15 amino acids. Trimming removed 2 bases from V and 0 bases from J; junction bases left unmatched: 3. This CDR3 reads CASSVTGGNQETQYF. As DNA, the CDR3 is TGTGCCAGCAGCGTCACAGGGGGTAACCAAGAGACCCAGTACTTC. Looking up the rest from reference TRBV9 and TRBJ2-5 gives the full variable domain: DSGVTQTPKHLITATGQRVTLRCSPRSGDLSVYWYQQSLDQGLQFLIQYYNGEERAKGNILERFSAQQFPDLHSELNLSSLELGDSALYFCASSVTGGNQETQYFGPGTRLLVL.

The chain is built from TRBV20-1 and TRBJ2-7; 8 bases are shared with TRBD1. The J call may be incorrect, as the DNA end agrees better with TRBJ2-4. The CDR3 has 15 residues. Germline V gene sequence: CDR1 DFQATT, CDR2 SNEGSKA (reference sequence). The CDR3 region has the DNA TGCAGTGCTCCTGGGACAGGCCCTGGAGAGAACATTCAGTACTTC. Translation: CSAPGTGPGENIQYF.